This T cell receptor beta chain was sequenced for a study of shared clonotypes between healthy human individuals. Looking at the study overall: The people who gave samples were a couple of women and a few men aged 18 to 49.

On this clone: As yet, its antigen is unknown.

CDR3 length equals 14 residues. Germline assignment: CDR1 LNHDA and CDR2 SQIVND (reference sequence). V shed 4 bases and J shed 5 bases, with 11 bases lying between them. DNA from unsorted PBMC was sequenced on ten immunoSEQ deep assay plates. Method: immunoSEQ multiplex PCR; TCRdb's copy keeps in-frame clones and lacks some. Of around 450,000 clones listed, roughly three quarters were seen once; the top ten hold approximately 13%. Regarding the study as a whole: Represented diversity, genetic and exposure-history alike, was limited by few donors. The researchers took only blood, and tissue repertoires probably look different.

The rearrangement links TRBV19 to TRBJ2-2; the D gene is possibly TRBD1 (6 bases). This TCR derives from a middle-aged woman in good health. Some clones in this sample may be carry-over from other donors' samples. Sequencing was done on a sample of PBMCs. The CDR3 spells CASSTQGTTGELFF. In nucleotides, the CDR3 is TGTGCCAGTAGTACTCAGGGGACGACCGGGGAGCTGTTTTTT.